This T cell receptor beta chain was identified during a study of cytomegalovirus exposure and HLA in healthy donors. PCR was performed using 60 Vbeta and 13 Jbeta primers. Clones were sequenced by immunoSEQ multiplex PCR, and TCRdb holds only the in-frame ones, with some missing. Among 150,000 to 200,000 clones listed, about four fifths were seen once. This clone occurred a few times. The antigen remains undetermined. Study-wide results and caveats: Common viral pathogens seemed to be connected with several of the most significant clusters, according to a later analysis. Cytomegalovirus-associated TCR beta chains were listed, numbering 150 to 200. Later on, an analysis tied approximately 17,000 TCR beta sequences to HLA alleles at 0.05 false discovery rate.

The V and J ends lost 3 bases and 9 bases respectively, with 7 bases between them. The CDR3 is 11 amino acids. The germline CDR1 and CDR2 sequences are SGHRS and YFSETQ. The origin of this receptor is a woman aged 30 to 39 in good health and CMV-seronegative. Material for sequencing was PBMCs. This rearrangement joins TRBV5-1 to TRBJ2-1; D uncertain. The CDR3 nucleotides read TGCGCCAGCAGCTCTACCCTTGAGCAGTTCTTC. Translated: CASSSTLEQFF. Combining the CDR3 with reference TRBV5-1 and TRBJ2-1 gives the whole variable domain KAGVTQTPRYLIKTRGQQVTLSCSPISGHRSVSWYQQTPGQGLQFLFEYFSETQRNKGNFPGRFSGRQFSNSRSEMNVSTLELGDSALYLCASSSTLEQFFGPGTRLTVL.